This T cell receptor (beta chain) was documented in a study of control samples from healthy donors and cancer patients. The length of the CDR3 is 14 residues. V shed 3 bases and J shed 6 bases, with 13 bases lying between them. CDR1 MNHEY and CDR2 SMNVEV come from the germline V gene (reference sequence). The method was immunoSEQ multiplex PCR; TCRdb's version includes in-frame clones alone and lacks a portion of them. The table has 46,000 or so clones, more than 90% seen once. The sequence was collected from a young man with colorectal cancer. The sample taken for sequencing was PBMCs. The chain links TRBV27 to TRBJ2-3; D gene uncertain. CDR3 coding DNA: TGTGCCAGCAGTTTGACATCATCCCTGGATACGCAGTATTTT. Translation gives CASSLTSSLDTQYF.